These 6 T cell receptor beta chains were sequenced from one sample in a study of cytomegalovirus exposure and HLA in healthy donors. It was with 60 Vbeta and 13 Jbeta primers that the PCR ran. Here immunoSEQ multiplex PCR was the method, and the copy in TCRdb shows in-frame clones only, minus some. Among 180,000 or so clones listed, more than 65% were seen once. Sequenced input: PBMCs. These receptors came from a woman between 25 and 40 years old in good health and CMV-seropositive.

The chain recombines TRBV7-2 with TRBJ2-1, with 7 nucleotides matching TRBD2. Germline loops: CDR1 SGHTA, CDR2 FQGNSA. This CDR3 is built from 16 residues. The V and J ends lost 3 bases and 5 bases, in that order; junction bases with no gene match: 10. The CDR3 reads CASSFRRAGTHNEQFF. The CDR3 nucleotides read TGTGCCAGCAGCTTTCGGCGAGCGGGGACGCACAATGAGCAGTTCTTC. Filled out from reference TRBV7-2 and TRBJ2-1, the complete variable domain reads GAGVSQSPSNKVTEKGKDVELRCDPISGHTALYWYRQSLGQGLEFLIYFQGNSAPDKSGLPSDRFSAERTGGSVSTLTIQRTQQEDSAVYLCASSFRRAGTHNEQFFGPGTRLTVL.

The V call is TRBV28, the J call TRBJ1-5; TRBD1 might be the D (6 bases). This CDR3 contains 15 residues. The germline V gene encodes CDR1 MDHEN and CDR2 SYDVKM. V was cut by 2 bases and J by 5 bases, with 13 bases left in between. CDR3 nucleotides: TGTGCCAGCAGTTTAACTTACAGGGAGTATCAGCCCCAGCATTTT. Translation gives CASSLTYREYQPQHF.

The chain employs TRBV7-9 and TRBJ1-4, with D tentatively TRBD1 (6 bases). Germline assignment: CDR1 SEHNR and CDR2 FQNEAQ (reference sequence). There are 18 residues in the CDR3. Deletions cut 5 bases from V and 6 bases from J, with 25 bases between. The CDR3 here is CASSHLPGHRGGDEKLFF. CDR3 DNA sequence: TGTGCCAGCAGCCATCTTCCGGGCCACAGAGGGGGAGATGAAAAACTGTTTTTT.

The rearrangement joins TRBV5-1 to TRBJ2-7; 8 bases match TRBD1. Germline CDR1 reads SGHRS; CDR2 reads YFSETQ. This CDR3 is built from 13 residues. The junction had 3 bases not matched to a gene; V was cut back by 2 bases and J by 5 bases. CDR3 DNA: TGCGCCAGCAGCTTCAGGGGGCTCCACGAGCAGTACTTC. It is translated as CASSFRGLHEQYF.

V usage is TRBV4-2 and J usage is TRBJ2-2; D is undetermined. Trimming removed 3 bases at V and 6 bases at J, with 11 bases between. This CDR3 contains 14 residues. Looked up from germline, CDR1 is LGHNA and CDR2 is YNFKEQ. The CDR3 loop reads CASSHPETAGELFF. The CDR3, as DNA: TGTGCCAGCAGCCACCCGGAGACTGCCGGGGAGCTGTTTTTT.

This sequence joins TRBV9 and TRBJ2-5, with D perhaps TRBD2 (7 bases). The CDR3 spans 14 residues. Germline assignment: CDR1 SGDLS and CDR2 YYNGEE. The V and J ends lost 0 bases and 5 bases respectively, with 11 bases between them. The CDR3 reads CASSVGGGYETQYF. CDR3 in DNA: TGTGCCAGCAGCGTAGGGGGGGGCTACGAGACCCAGTACTTC.